This T cell receptor (beta chain) originates from a study of cytomegalovirus exposure and HLA in healthy donors. Study background: From donors who were HLA-typed, an early data release held about 85 million unique TCRs.

Study observations and caveats: In a later analysis, across HLA loci, associated TCR counts were highest for DRB1, lowest for HLA-C.

Comment on this clone: Antigen specificity is unknown.

The PCR used 60 Vbeta and 13 Jbeta primers. Using immunoSEQ multiplex PCR, the repertoire was profiled, and TCRdb retains in-frame clones only, with some absent. The sample lists fewer than 140,000 clones; around four fifths were seen once. The clonotype comes from a man over 45 in good health and CMV-seronegative. The specimen sequenced was PBMCs.

This chain's CDR3 is CSVVGGATNEKLFF. The CDR3 coding sequence is TGCAGCGTTGTAGGGGGCGCAACTAATGAAAAACTGTTTTTT. The chain uses TRBV29-1 and TRBJ1-4, with TRBD1 matching over 7 bases. Germline V CDR1 and CDR2: SQVTM, ANQGSEA. The V gene end was trimmed by 4 bases and the J gene end by 0 bases; junction bases not matched to a gene: 2. The CDR3 extends over 14 amino acids.